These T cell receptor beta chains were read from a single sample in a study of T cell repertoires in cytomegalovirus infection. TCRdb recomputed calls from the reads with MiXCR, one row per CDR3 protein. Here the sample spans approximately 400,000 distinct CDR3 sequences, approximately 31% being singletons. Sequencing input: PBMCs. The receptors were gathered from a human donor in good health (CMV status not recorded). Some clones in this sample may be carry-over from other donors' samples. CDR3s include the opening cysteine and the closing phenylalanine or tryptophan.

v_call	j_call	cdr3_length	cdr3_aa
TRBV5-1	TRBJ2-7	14	CASSSVTESYEQYF
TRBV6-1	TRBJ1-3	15	CASSEAPGAGGTIYF
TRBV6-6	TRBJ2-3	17	CASSYPRGAVGTDTQYF
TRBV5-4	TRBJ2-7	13	CASSLGGQREQYF
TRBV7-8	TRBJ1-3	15	CASSPRPLSGNTISF
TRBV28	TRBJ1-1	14	CASSTGSPGTEAFF
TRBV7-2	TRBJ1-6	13	CASSSGQASPLHF
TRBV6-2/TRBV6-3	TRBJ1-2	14	CATLGQGPRLGYTF
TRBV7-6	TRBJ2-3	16	CASSPRTGGGSYTQYF
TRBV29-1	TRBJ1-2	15	CSVEEGTGEHYGYTF
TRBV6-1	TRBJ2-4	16	CASSFLRDRAKNSQYF
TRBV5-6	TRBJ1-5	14	CASSLRQTNQPQHF
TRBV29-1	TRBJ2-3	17	CSAGVWVAGGRADTQYF
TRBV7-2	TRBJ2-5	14	CASSSRRAGETQYF
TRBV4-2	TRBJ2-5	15	CASSQGTGGTETQYF
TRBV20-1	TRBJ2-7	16	CSALEVGLAGDYEQYF
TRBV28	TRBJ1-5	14	CASSRTEDNLSQHF
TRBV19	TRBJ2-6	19	CASKTVDRGSSAGANVLTF
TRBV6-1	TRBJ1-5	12	CASSEAWGPHHF
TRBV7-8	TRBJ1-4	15	CASSLRPLEGEKLFF
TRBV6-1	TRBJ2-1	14	CASSENSDYNEQFF
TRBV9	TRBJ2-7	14	CASSAGVDTYEQYF